One sample yielded the 12 T cell receptor beta chains listed below, sequenced in a study of cytomegalovirus exposure and HLA in healthy donors. Primers included in the PCR were 60 Vbeta and 13 Jbeta primers. TCRdb's table, derived via immunoSEQ multiplex PCR, lists solely in-frame clones and lacks some. This sample has 130,000 to 150,000 clones, with roughly three quarters found just once. Sequenced input: PBMCs. Receptor source: a woman in her thirties or forties in good health and CMV-seropositive.

This clone has a single count. The chain is built from TRBV11-2 and TRBJ2-2; D may be TRBD1 (5 bases). In germline, CDR1 is SGHAT, CDR2 FQNNGV. Trimming took off 4 bases at V and 2 bases at J, with 11 bases between the two ends. CDR3 length: 15 amino acids. CDR3 loop: CASSSKTENTGELFF. As DNA, the CDR3 is TGTGCCAGCAGCTCAAAGACAGAAAACACCGGGGAGCTGTTTTTT.

The chain couples TRBV13 to TRBJ2-7; D unresolved. Germline-derived CDR1 and CDR2 are PRHDT and FYEKMQ (reference sequence). There are 14 residues in the CDR3. Between the trimmed V and J ends, which lost 0 bases and 3 bases, there was a span of 9 bases. Here the CDR3 DNA reads TGTGCCAGCAGCTTAGGCCGACTGGGCTACGAGCAGTACTTC. It codes for CASSLGRLGYEQYF.

Comments on this clone: The junction departs from the called germline gene at one end, perhaps through a read error. This sequence joins TRBV7-9 and TRBJ2-7, with unresolved D. CDR3 length equals 11 residues. CDR1 and CDR2 from the germline V gene are SEHNR and FQNEAQ (reference sequence). DNA of the CDR3: TGTTCCAGCAGCTTTGGCCACGAGCAGTACTTC. Protein: CSSSFGHEQYF.

The J gene is TRBJ2-2, the V gene TRBV7-9; TRBD1 aligns across 7 bases. The CDR3 runs to 15 residues. V shed 5 bases and J 6 bases; nucleotides not matched to a gene: 9. Per the germline V gene, CDR1 is SEHNR and CDR2 is FQNEAQ (reference sequence). Here the CDR3 reads CASSPGDRAAGELFF. In DNA, the CDR3 is TGTGCCAGCAGCCCCGGAGACAGGGCAGCCGGGGAGCTGTTTTTT.

The chain joins TRBV2 to TRBJ1-4; TRBD1 matches 7 bases. CDR3 length: 17 amino acids. Germline V CDR1 and CDR2: SNHLY, FYNNEI. J lost 3 bases, V lost 2 bases, and 9 bases had no gene match. The chain's CDR3 is CASSERGTGTANEKLFF. In DNA form, the CDR3 reads TGTGCCAGCAGTGAACGTGGGACCGGGACAGCTAATGAAAAACTGTTTTTT.

The gene calls are TRBV7-3 and TRBJ2-3; TRBD2 might be the D (6 bases). V lost 3 bases and J lost 9, with 13 bases in between. Per the germline V gene, CDR1 is SGHTA and CDR2 is FQGTGA. The CDR3 totals 13 residues. CDR3 amino acids: CASSLDPGETQYF. CDR3 DNA: TGTGCCAGCAGCTTGGATCCGGGGGAAACGCAGTATTTT.

The rearrangement links TRBV2 to TRBJ1-2, with TRBD1 identical over 7 bases. The CDR3 spans 13 residues. The germline V gene has CDR1 SNHLY and CDR2 FYNNEI. With V trimmed by 5 bases and J by 4 bases, 4 bases remained unmatched. The CDR3 DNA reads TGTGCCAGCAGTAACACAGGGGTCTATGGCTACACCTTC. This translates into CASSNTGVYGYTF.

The CDR3 protein is CASSPGLAGVGDTQYF. Written as DNA, the CDR3 is TGTGCCAGCAGCCCCGGGCTAGCGGGAGTTGGTGATACGCAGTATTTT. The J gene is TRBJ2-3, the V gene TRBV11-3, with TRBD2 matching over 10 bases. From germline, CDR1 is SGHNT and CDR2 YENEEA. This CDR3 has 16 amino acids. The V gene end was trimmed by 5 bases and the J gene end by 6 bases; junction bases not matched to a gene: 11.

The chain uses TRBV9 and TRBJ1-1, with 12 positions matching TRBD1. With V trimmed by 2 bases and J by 0 bases, 8 bases remained unmatched. Germline V gene lookup returns CDR1 SGDLS and CDR2 YYNGEE. The length of the CDR3 is 18 residues. Written as DNA, the CDR3 is TGTGCCAGCAGCGTGGGGGGGGGACAGGGGGCCATGAACACTGAAGCTTTCTTT. Translated: CASSVGGGQGAMNTEAFF.

The chain combines TRBV7-9 with TRBJ2-7; 9 nucleotides match TRBD2. Germline V gene data show CDR1 as SEHNR and CDR2 as FQNEAQ (reference sequence). V shed 5 bases, J shed 1 base, and the junction held 0 bases outside the gene matches. The CDR3 runs to 13 residues. The CDR3 reads CASSAGGSYEQYF. The CDR3, as DNA: TGTGCCAGCAGCGCGGGGGGGTCCTACGAGCAGTACTTC. Drawing the rest from reference TRBV7-9 and TRBJ2-7, the complete variable domain is DTGVSQNPRHKITKRGQNVTFRCDPISEHNRLYWYRQTLGQGPEFLTYFQNEAQLEKSRLLSDRFSAERPKGSFSTLEIQRTEQGDSAMYLCASSAGGSYEQYFGPGTRLTVT.

CDR3 region: CASSLPGGGELFF. The CDR3 DNA is TGCGCCAGCAGCTTGCCGGGAGGCGGGGAGCTGTTTTTT. This chain links TRBV5-1 with TRBJ2-2; 7 positions match TRBD2. Per the germline V gene, CDR1 is SGHRS and CDR2 is YFSETQ. CDR3 length equals 13 residues. Losses at the gene ends were 1 base for V and 7 bases for J; bases not matched to a gene: 1.

This chain uses TRBV18 with TRBJ1-1; TRBD1 agrees at 7 bases. V lost 0 bases and J lost 0; bases outside the gene matches: 1. CDR1 KGHSH and CDR2 LQKENI come from the germline V gene. CDR3 size: 15 residues. In DNA, the CDR3 is TGTGCCAGCTCACCACCGGACAGGTTGAACACTGAAGCTTTCTTT. Translating it yields CASSPPDRLNTEAFF.